These 24 T cell receptor beta chains came from one sample sequenced in a study of blood T cells in healthy people across ages. A second roughly 6 to 12 cycle PCR used barcoded and J-beta primers. Each CDR3 protein is one row after TCRdb ran MiXCR on the 5' RACE reads. The repertoire has 450,000 to 700,000 distinct CDR3 sequences, about 26% of them found once; the top ten carry around 20%. The material sequenced was blood. Receptor source: a woman in her 70s in good health.

V and J are TRBV24-1 and TRBJ1-4, with no clear D. CDR3 length equals 15 residues. In germline, CDR1 is KGHDR, CDR2 SFDVKD. V lost 3 bases to trimming and J lost 0 bases, with 7 bases between them. Written as DNA, the CDR3 is TGTGCCACCAGTGATCCGTATGCAACTAATGAAAAACTGTTTTTT. Translating it yields CATSDPYATNEKLFF.

The chain combines TRBV2 with TRBJ2-2; TRBD2 aligns across 9 bases. The CDR3 is 17 amino acids. Germline V lookup: CDR1 SNHLY, CDR2 FYNNEI. After removal of 3 bases from V and 0 bases from J, the junction contained 5 bases not matched to a gene. The CDR3 reads CASSDSAGGANTGELFF. CDR3 in DNA: TGTGCCAGCAGTGATTCAGCGGGGGGCGCGAACACCGGGGAGCTGTTTTTT.

V is TRBV2 and J is TRBJ2-2; D remains ambiguous. Trimming left V 4 bases short and J 0 bases short, with 6 bases between. Germline CDR1 reads SNHLY; CDR2 reads FYNNEI. There are 14 residues in the CDR3. CDR3 nucleotide sequence: TGTGCCAGCAGTGTCACAGCGAACACCGGGGAGCTGTTTTTT. Its protein product is CASSVTANTGELFF.

This clonotype was recorded a few times. The chain has TRBV5-1 and TRBJ2-3; perhaps TRBD2 as D (7 bases). V lost 6 bases, J lost 5 bases, and 19 bases lay in between. In germline, CDR1 is SGHRS, CDR2 YFSETQ. The CDR3 consists of 15 residues. The CDR3 region is CASIDTAGAGDTQYF. CDR3 sequence (DNA): TGCGCCAGCATTGACACGGCGGGGGCCGGAGATACGCAGTATTTT.

The chain carries TRBV25-1 and TRBJ2-5; D gene uncertain. The assigned J gene may be wrong: the sequence end matches TRBJ2-1 better. Per germline, CDR1 MGHDK and CDR2 SYGVNS. CDR3 length: 14 amino acids. The CDR3 DNA is TGTGCCAGCAGTGATCCCCCTAGGGTCAATGAGCAGTTCTTC. Amino acids: CASSDPPRVNEQFF.

This clonotype has more than one count but fewer than ten. The J gene is TRBJ2-5, the V gene TRBV28, with TRBD1 matching 7 bases. Matching the DNA end better, TRBJ2-7 makes the J call doubtful. The CDR3 is 15 amino acids. Germline V CDR1 and CDR2: MDHEN, SYDVKM. CDR3 DNA sequence: TGTGCCAGCAGTTCCTACAGGGGTCCACCTTACGAGCAGTACTTC. Amino acid sequence: CASSSYRGPPYEQYF.

The chain joins TRBV7-2 to TRBJ1-6; D is possibly TRBD1 (6 bases). The V end lost 0 bases, the J end lost 6 bases, and 12 bases lay between the germline ends. This CDR3 spans 16 amino acids. CDR1 and CDR2 (germline): SGHTA, FQGNSA. The CDR3 loop reads CASSLALDSPNSPLHF. CDR3 DNA: TGTGCCAGCAGCTTAGCGCTGGACAGCCCTAATTCACCCCTCCACTTT.

The sample holds a few counts of this clonotype. This chain connects TRBV29-1 to TRBJ1-2; a possible D gene is TRBD1 (6 bases). V dropped 7 bases and J dropped 6 bases, with 18 bases sitting between them. The germline V gene has CDR1 SQVTM and CDR2 ANQGSEA. The CDR3 loop spans 13 amino acids. CDR3 in amino acids: CSATRAGANGYTF. CDR3 DNA sequence: TGCAGCGCGACCAGGGCAGGGGCAAATGGCTACACCTTC. Looking up the rest from reference TRBV29-1 and TRBJ1-2 gives the full variable domain: SAVISQKPSRDICQRGTSLTIQCQVDSQVTMMFWYRQQPGQSLTLIATANQGSEATYESGFVIDKFPISRPNLTFSTLTVSNMSPEDSSIYLCSATRAGANGYTFGSGTRLTVV.

The J gene is TRBJ1-2, the V gene TRBV6-6; possible D gene TRBD1, 5 bases. Germline V CDR1 and CDR2: MNHNY, SVGAGI (reference sequence). The CDR3 extends over 14 amino acids. Trimming cost V 2 bases and J 3 bases, with 10 bases left between them. The CDR3 sequence is CASSYVGVDYGYTF. The CDR3 nucleotides read TGTGCCAGCAGTTACGTGGGGGTTGACTATGGCTACACCTTC.

This chain joins TRBV4-3 and TRBJ1-4; tentatively, D is TRBD1 (6 bases). CDR3 length equals 15 residues. CDR1 and CDR2 from the germline V gene are LGHNA and YSLEER. Trimming shortened V by 4 bases and J by 4 bases, and 13 bases separated the two germline ends. DNA for the CDR3: TGCGCCAGCAGCCCATTGACAGGAGATAATGAAAAACTGTTTTTT. This gives the protein CASSPLTGDNEKLFF.

The V gene is TRBV18, the J gene TRBJ1-2; 7 bases align to TRBD1. V was pared by 6 bases and J by 0 bases, with 10 bases of the junction left unmatched. This CDR3 region has 16 residues. Germline lookup yields CDR1 KGHSH and CDR2 LQKENI. The CDR3 DNA is TGTGCCAGCTCGTCAACTAGCGGGACAGCTAACTATGGCTACACCTTC. It is translated as CASSSTSGTANYGYTF.

This chain uses TRBV5-1 with TRBJ2-5; 7 bases fit TRBD1. CDR1 and CDR2 from the germline V gene are SGHRS and YFSETQ. V shed 4 bases, J shed 5 bases, and the junction held 14 bases outside the gene matches. The CDR3 sequence is 16 residues long. The CDR3 spells CASSKQTGQVGETQYF. CDR3 bases: TGCGCCAGCAGCAAACAAACTGGACAGGTGGGGGAGACCCAGTACTTC.

Only a few counts were recorded for this clonotype. Written as DNA, the CDR3 is TGCGCCAGCAGCTTGTACCTTAATCAAGAGACCCAGTACTTC. It is translated as CASSLYLNQETQYF. The genes are TRBV5-1 and TRBJ2-5; D call uncertain. This CDR3 comprises 14 residues. Germline values: CDR1 SGHRS, CDR2 YFSETQ. V was clipped by 1 base and J by 2 bases, with 9 bases between them.

Points on this clonotype: This CDR3 is missing its conserved last phenylalanine or tryptophan, likely due to a read error. This chain connects TRBV5-1 to TRBJ1-1; a possible D gene is TRBD1 (6 bases). V lost 7 bases to trimming and J lost 1 base, with 11 bases between them. The CDR3 runs 13 residues. Germline assignment: CDR1 SGHRS and CDR2 YFSETQ. CDR3 DNA sequence: TGCGCCAGCCAGGGACAAGGGAACACTGAAGCTTTCCTT. Translating gives CASQGQGNTEAFL.

The CDR3 nucleotides read TGCAGTCCAACTCAGGGGGCAAGGCGATTGAACACTGAAGCTTTCTTT. This codes for CSPTQGARRLNTEAFF. The chain links TRBV20-1 to TRBJ1-1; 8 bases align to TRBD1. The CDR3 extends over 16 amino acids. Germline V lookup: CDR1 DFQATT, CDR2 SNEGSKA (reference sequence). The ends lost 8 bases at V and 0 bases at J; junction bases unmatched: 14.

The gene calls are TRBV9 and TRBJ1-1; D perhaps matches TRBD1 (6 bases). CDR3 size: 14 residues. V lost 3 bases and J lost 1, with 10 bases in between. Germline CDR1 reads SGDLS; CDR2 reads YYNGEE. The chain's CDR3 is CASSASDRNTEAFF. The CDR3 DNA sequence: TGTGCCAGCAGCGCCTCGGACAGGAACACTGAAGCTTTCTTT.

The gene calls are TRBV5-1 and TRBJ2-3, with D unclear. Trimming shortened V by 4 bases and J by 2 bases, and 8 bases separated the two germline ends. Germline CDR1 reads SGHRS; CDR2 reads YFSETQ. The CDR3 has 13 residues. The chain's CDR3 is CASSDIPTDTQYF. CDR3 bases: TGCGCCAGCAGCGACATCCCCACAGATACGCAGTATTTT.

Ten or more counts support this clonotype. The chain links TRBV10-3 to TRBJ1-5; no definite D call. V shed 7 bases and J shed 1 base, with 8 bases lying between them. The CDR3 loop spans 13 amino acids. Looked up from germline, CDR1 is ENHRY and CDR2 is SYGVKD. CDR3 amino acids: CAINPDSNQPQHF. The DNA for the CDR3 is TGTGCCATCAATCCCGACAGCAATCAGCCCCAGCATTTT.

This clonotype was seen more than once but under ten times. The V call is TRBV29-1, the J call TRBJ2-1; D is ambiguous. From germline, CDR1 is SQVTM and CDR2 ANQGSEA. The CDR3 contains 13 residues. With 0 bases removed from V and 5 bases from J, the gap between germline ends came to 8 bases. The CDR3 nucleotides read TGCAGCGTTGAAGATCACCACGACAATGAGCAGTTCTTC. Translation gives CSVEDHHDNEQFF.

The chain has TRBV7-9 and TRBJ2-5; possible D gene TRBD2, 5 bases. The CDR3 runs to 12 residues. The V end lost 4 bases, the J end lost 4 bases, and 7 bases lay between the germline ends. CDR1 SEHNR and CDR2 FQNEAQ come from the germline V gene (reference sequence). CDR3 in amino acids: CASSSEGETQYF. The CDR3, as DNA: TGTGCCAGCAGCTCTGAGGGAGAGACCCAGTACTTC.

The chain joins TRBV4-3 to TRBJ2-3; TRBD2 agrees at 8 bases. Trimming removed 2 bases from V and 5 bases from J; junction bases left unmatched: 12. The germline gives CDR1 LGHNA, CDR2 YSLEER. CDR3 length equals 17 residues. The CDR3 nucleotides read TGCGCCAGCAGCCAAAAGGGTAACCTAGCGGGTGGAGATACGCAGTATTTT. It yields the protein CASSQKGNLAGGDTQYF.

This clonotype was observed a handful of times. CDR3 residues: CASRIGTGRHNEQFF. CDR3 sequence (DNA): TGTGCCAGCAGAATCGGGACAGGGAGGCACAATGAGCAGTTCTTC. This sequence joins TRBV6-2 or TRBV6-3 and TRBJ2-1, with 9 positions matching TRBD1. V was pared by 6 bases and J by 5 bases, with 8 bases of the junction left unmatched. The CDR3 loop spans 15 amino acids. CDR1 MNHEY and CDR2 SVGEGT come from the germline V gene.

V usage is TRBV7-2 and J usage is TRBJ2-2; D unclear. Deletions cut 2 bases from V and 9 bases from J, with 13 bases between. In germline, CDR1 is SGHTA, CDR2 FQGNSA. The CDR3 extends over 14 amino acids. CDR3: CASSLTCFGWELFF. The DNA for the CDR3 is TGTGCCAGCAGCTTAACCTGTTTCGGATGGGAGCTGTTTTTT.

This chain uses TRBV20-1 with TRBJ2-5; D is uncertain. V lost 3 bases, J lost 5 bases, and 10 bases lay in between. The CDR3 contains 12 residues. In germline, CDR1 is DFQATT, CDR2 SNEGSKA (reference sequence). The CDR3 nucleotides are TGCAGTGCTAGGGTTATGGGGGAGACCCAGTACTTC. It is translated as CSARVMGETQYF.